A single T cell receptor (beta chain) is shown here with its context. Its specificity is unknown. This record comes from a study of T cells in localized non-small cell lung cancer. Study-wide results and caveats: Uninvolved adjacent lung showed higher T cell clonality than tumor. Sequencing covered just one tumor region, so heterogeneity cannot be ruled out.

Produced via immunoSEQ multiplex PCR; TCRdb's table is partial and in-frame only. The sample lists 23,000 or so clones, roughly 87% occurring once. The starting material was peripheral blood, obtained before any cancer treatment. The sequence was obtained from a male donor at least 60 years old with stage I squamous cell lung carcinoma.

The CDR3 bases are TGTGCCAGCAGCTTAGCAACGGGTCGGGGCAGGGGGCACAATGAGCAGTTCTTC. Its translation: CASSLATGRGRGHNEQFF. V is TRBV7-2 and J is TRBJ2-1; 8 bases align to TRBD1. CDR1 and CDR2 from the germline V gene are SGHTA and FQGNSA. The V segment lost 0 bases and the J segment 5 bases; nucleotides outside the gene matches: 12. The CDR3 spans 18 residues.